This T cell receptor beta chain was obtained from a study of PD-1 blockade in classical Hodgkin lymphoma (TCRdb year 2020). Context from the whole study: Nivolumab dosing was 3 mg/kg intravenously every 2 weeks, continuing until either disease progression or unacceptable toxicity. The study used CyTOF and TCR beta sequencing to define a peripheral blood immune signature of response to PD-1 blockade in classical Hodgkin lymphoma. Results the study describes overall, beyond this receptor: Lower diversity was seen in patients whose nivolumab began less than 1 year after ASCT, and these patients were left out of later analyses so that immune reconstitution would not confound the results. Only a single clinical trial cohort was studied, and what caused the repertoire differences, possibly disease activity or prior therapy, remained undefined. Baseline TCR diversity was reported to be lower in newly diagnosed patients than in healthy donors and to be lower still in relapsed/refractory patients. By C4D1, a significant rise was seen in CD4+ TCR diversity but not in CD8+ TCR diversity (p=0.0027 vs p=0.16), and the rise was most apparent among complete responders (p=0.02). Trial patients achieving complete response had baseline diversity similar to newly diagnosed patients, whereas partial responders and progressors had significantly lower diversity.

V lost 5 bases and J lost 5 bases; the stretch between them is 17 bases long. The CDR3 sequence holds 15 residues, the cysteine and phenylalanine included. Only CDR3 DNA is held: 45 bases, read in frame from base 1. The germline V gene gives CDR1 as SGHTA and CDR2 as FQGNSA. As concerns this clone: Its antigen specificity is not known. Base quality data are lacking; no much larger clone is found one base away.

The time point label, read with the paper, signifies: cycle 4 day 1 (C4D1), after less than 7 weeks of nivolumab. Every trial patient had relapsed following autologous stem cell transplantation, and prior brentuximab vedotin exposure was what differed among cohorts A, B and C. Magnetic negative selection with a Miltenyi CD4+ T cell isolation kit was used to purify CD4+ T cells from thawed PBMCs. The trial cohort comprised 56 patients with relapsed/refractory classical Hodgkin lymphoma whose best overall responses were complete response, partial response or progressive disease. In the multi-cohort phase II CheckMate 205 trial, trial patients received single-agent nivolumab. Best overall response was determined by an independent review committee according to the 2007 International Working Group response criteria. Trial PBMCs were collected just before the start of nivolumab (C1D1) and during therapy at cycle 2 day 1 and cycle 4 day 1. Peripheral blood was collected in 8 mL Vacutainer Cell Preparation Tubes, from which PBMCs were isolated by centrifugation and then cryopreserved. Purified CD4+ and CD8+ fractions were prepared only for cases with an additional available PBMC sample. On LS columns in a quadroMACS separator, the magnetically labelled cells were depleted, and the flow-through was collected as the purified fraction.

The Qiagen DNeasy kit was used to extract genomic DNA both from unsorted PBMCs and from the negatively selected CD4+ and CD8+ fractions. Using primers that anneal to V and J segments, immunoSEQ multiplex PCR amplified the TCR beta CDR3 regions. A synthetic immune receptor repertoire was used to minimize amplification bias, and any remaining bias was removed computationally after sequencing. The authors processed their data as follows. Custom Python scripts were used to quantify repertoire diversity as the Shannon entropy index. Unsorted, CD4+ and CD8+ repertoires were examined separately, except in combined analyses, for which CD4+ and CD8+ sequences were merged in silico. A clone was considered expanded if an increase in frequency of at least 2-fold after treatment relative to C1D1 was found, and a pseudocount of 0.5 was applied to clones undetected at baseline. Clones with 0 or 1 copy at C1D1 were classified as singleton clones, and clones with 2 or more copies were classified as non-singleton clones. By matching protein sequences in sorted samples from the same patient, clones expanded in unsorted samples were annotated as CD4+, CD8+ or unknown. Wilcoxon tests on paired samples were used to test diversity changes from C1D1 to C4D1. TCRdb retrieved this table from immuneACCESS and kept in-frame rearrangements only. Not all clones are present; in checked studies, unresolved V genes account for under half, and no reason is known for the remainder. Clonal size and the V and J genes are those of that table, whereas D and trimming came from the DNA. The sample table contains under 15,000 clones; only one count was recorded for around nine tenths of them. The top ten clonotypes cover around 0.92% of the sample.

Recombination connected TRBV7-2 to TRBJ2-3; the D gene cannot be named for sure. Sequencing was performed on CD4+ T cells from blood, taken before the fourth cycle of nivolumab. This receptor was obtained from a human donor with classical Hodgkin lymphoma. The CDR3 protein is CASSLQSGPVDTQYF. The bases read TGTGCCAGCAGCCTCCAAAGTGGACCGGTAGATACGCAGTATTTT.